In this sample, the clone carrying this TCR beta chain turned up a few times. Repertoires were generated with immunoSEQ multiplex PCR, while TCRdb's copy carries only in-frame clones and drops some. The data contain 450,000 to 600,000 clones, around 90% of them singletons. The V end lost 5 bases, the J end lost 6 bases, and 17 bases lay between the germline ends. Germline V gene lookup returns CDR1 LNHDA and CDR2 SQIVND (reference sequence). The CDR3 totals 16 residues. The data are from a study of blood T cell repertoires in COVID-19. The study recruited people aged about 18 to 89 years across around 24 US areas.

Material for sequencing was PBMCs or T cells enriched from blood (not recorded which). V gene TRBV19 combines with J gene TRBJ1-6, with D maybe TRBD1 (6 bases). This sequence originates from a young woman who had recovered from COVID-19. Written as DNA, the CDR3 is TGTGCCAGTAGTGCAAAACCGGGACATCTTAATTCACCCCTCCACTTT. Protein: CASSAKPGHLNSPLHF.